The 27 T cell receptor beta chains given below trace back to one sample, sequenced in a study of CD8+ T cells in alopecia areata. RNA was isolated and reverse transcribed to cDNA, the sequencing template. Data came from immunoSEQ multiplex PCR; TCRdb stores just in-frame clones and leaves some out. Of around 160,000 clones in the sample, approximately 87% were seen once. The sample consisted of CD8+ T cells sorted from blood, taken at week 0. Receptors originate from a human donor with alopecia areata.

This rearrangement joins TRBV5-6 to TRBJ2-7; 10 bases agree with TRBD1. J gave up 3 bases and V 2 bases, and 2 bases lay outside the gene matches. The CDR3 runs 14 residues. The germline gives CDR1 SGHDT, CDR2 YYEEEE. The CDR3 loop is CASSFGQGGYEQYF. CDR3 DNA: TGTGCCAGCAGCTTTGGACAGGGGGGCTACGAGCAGTACTTC.

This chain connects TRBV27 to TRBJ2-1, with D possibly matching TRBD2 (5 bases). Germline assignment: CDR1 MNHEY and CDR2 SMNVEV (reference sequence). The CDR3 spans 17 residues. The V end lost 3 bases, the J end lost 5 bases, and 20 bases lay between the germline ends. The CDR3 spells CASSLFVWTGSDNEQFF. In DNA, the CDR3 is TGTGCCAGCAGTTTGTTTGTTTGGACTGGCTCTGACAATGAGCAGTTCTTC.

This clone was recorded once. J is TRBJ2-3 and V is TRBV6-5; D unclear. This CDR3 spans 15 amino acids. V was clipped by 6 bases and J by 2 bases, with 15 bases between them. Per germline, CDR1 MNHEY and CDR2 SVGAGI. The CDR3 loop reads CASRNGILITDTQYF. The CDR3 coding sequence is TGTGCCAGCAGAAACGGTATACTTATCACAGATACGCAGTATTTT.

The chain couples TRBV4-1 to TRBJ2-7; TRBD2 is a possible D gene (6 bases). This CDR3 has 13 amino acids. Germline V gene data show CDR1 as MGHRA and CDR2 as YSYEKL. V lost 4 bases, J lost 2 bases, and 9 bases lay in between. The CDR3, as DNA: TGCGCCAGCAGCCTAGCGGTGACCTACGAGCAGTACTTC. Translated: CASSLAVTYEQYF.

CDR3 region: CASSSPGTEYNSPLHF. CDR3 nucleotide sequence: TGTGCCAGCAGTTCCCCCGGGACGGAGTATAATTCACCCCTCCACTTT. The rearrangement uses TRBV27 and TRBJ1-6; a possible D gene is TRBD1 (5 bases). CDR1 and CDR2 (germline): MNHEY, SMNVEV (reference sequence). The CDR3 consists of 16 residues. The V gene lost 4 bases and the J gene lost 4 bases, with 14 bases spanning the gap.

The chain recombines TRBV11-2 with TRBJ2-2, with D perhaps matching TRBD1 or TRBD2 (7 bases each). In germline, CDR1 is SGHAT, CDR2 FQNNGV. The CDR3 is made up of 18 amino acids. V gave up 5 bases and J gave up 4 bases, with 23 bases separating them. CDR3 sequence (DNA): TGTGCCAGCAGCCCGCGACCGACAGGGACTACCACCACCGGGGAGCTGTTTTTT. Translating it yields CASSPRPTGTTTTGELFF. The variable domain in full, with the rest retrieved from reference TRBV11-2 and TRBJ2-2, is EAGVAQSPRYKIIEKRQSVAFWCNPISGHATLYWYQQILGQGPKLLIQFQNNGVVDDSQLPKDRFSAERLKGVDSTLKIQPAKLEDSAVYLCASSPRPTGTTTTGELFFGEGSRLTVL.

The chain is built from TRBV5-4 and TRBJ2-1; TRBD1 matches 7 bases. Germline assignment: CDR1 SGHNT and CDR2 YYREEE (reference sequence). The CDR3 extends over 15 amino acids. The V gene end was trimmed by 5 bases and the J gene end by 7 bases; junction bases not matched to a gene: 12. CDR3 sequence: CASSLHRGESNEQFF. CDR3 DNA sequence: TGTGCCAGCAGTCTTCACAGGGGTGAAAGTAATGAGCAGTTCTTC.

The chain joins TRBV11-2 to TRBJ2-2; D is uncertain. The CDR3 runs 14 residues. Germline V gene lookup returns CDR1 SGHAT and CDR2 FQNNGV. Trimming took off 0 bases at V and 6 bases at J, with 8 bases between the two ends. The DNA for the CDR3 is TGTGCCAGCAGCTTAGAATTAGGCCCCGGGGAGCTGTTTTTT. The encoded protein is CASSLELGPGELFF.

This CDR3 is CASSVQGTSLFTDTQYF. The CDR3 DNA follows: TGCGCCAGCAGCGTCCAGGGGACTAGCCTCTTCACAGATACGCAGTATTTT. The chain couples TRBV5-1 to TRBJ2-3, with 9 nucleotides matching TRBD2. This CDR3 spans 17 amino acids. Germline CDR1 and CDR2: SGHRS and YFSETQ. V lost 4 bases to trimming and J lost 2 bases; unmatched junction nucleotides: 11.

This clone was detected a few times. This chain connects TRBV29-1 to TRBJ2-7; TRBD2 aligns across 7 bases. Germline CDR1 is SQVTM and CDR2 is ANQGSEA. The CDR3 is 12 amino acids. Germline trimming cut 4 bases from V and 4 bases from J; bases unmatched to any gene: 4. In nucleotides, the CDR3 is TGCAGCGTTGTGGCGGGAGAGTACGAGCAGTACTTC. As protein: CSVVAGEYEQYF.

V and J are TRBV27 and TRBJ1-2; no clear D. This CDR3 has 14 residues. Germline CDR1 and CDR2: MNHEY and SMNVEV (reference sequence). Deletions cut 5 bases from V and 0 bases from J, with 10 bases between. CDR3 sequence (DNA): TGTGCCAGCAGTCCGAGCATTTCTAACTATGGCTACACCTTC. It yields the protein CASSPSISNYGYTF.

CDR3 sequence: CASSLRPEQETQYF. Here the CDR3 DNA reads TGCGCCAGCAGCTTGAGGCCAGAGCAAGAGACCCAGTACTTC. This chain connects TRBV5-1 to TRBJ2-5; no clear D. CDR1 is SGHRS, CDR2 YFSETQ, per germline. Trimming removed 1 base at V and 2 bases at J, with 9 bases between. The CDR3 sequence is 14 residues long.

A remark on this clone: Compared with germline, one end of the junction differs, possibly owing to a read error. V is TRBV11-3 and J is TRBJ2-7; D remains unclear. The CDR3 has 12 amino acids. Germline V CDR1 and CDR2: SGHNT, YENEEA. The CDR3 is CASSFGTYEQYF. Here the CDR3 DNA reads TGTGCCAGCAGCTTTGGTACGTACGAGCAATACTTC.

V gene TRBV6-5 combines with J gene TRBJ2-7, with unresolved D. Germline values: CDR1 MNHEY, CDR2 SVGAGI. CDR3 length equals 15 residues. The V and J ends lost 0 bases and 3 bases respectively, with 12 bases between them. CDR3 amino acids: CASSYSPGHSYEQYF. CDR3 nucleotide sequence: TGTGCCAGCAGTTACTCACCCGGCCATAGCTACGAGCAGTACTTC.

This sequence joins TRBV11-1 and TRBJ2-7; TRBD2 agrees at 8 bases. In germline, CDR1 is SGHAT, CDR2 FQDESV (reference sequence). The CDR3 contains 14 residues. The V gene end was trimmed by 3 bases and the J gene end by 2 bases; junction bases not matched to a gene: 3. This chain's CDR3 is CASSFAGGAYEQYF. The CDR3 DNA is TGTGCCAGCAGCTTTGCGGGAGGCGCCTACGAGCAGTACTTC.

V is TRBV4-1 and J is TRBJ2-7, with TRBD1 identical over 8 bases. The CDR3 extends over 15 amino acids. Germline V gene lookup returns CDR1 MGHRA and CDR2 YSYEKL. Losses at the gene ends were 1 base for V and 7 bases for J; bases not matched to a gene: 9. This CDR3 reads CASSQVAQGVWEQYF. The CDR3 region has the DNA TGCGCCAGCAGCCAAGTGGCACAGGGGGTTTGGGAGCAGTACTTC.

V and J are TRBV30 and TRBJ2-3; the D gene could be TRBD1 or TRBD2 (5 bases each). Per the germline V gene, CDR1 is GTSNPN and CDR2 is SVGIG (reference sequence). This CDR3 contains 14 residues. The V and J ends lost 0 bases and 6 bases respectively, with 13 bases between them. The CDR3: CAWSVLVGTDTQYF. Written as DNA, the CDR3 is TGTGCCTGGAGTGTACTTGTAGGGACCGATACGCAGTATTTT.

CDR3 sequence (DNA): TGTGCCAGCAGCTTGGCCGGCAGTTACTCCTACGAGCAGTACTTC. Its translation: CASSLAGSYSYEQYF. The V call is TRBV5-8, the J call TRBJ2-7; D is unclear. The CDR3 is 15 residues long. Trimming took off 0 bases at V and 0 bases at J, with 10 bases between the two ends. Germline V gives CDR1 SGHTS, CDR2 YDEGEE.

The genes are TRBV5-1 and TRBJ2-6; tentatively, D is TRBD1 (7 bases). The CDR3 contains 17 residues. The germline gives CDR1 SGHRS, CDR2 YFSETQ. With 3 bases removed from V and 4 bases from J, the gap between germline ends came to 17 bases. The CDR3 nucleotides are TGCGCCAGCAGCTGGGGGGACAGCCCCTCAGGGGCCAACGTCCTGACTTTC. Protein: CASSWGDSPSGANVLTF.

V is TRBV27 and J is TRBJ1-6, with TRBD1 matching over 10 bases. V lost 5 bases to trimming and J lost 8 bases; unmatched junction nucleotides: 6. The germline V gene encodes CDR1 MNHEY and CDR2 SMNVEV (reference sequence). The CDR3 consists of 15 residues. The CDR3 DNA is TGTGCCAGCAGTCACCTGGGACAGGGGTATTCACCCCTCCACTTT. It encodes CASSHLGQGYSPLHF.

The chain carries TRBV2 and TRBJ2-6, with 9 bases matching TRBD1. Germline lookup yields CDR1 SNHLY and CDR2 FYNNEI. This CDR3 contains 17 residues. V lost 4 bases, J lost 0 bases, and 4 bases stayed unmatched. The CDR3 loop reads CASSVRTGDSGANVLTF. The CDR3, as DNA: TGTGCCAGCAGTGTGCGGACAGGGGACTCTGGGGCCAACGTCCTGACTTTC.

CDR3 region: CASSEGTGNEKLFF. The CDR3 nucleotides are TGTGCCAGCAGCGAGGGGACAGGGAATGAAAAACTGTTTTTT. This sequence joins TRBV9 and TRBJ1-4; 9 nucleotides match TRBD1. Germline values: CDR1 SGDLS, CDR2 YYNGEE. There are 14 residues in the CDR3. The V gene end was trimmed by 3 bases and the J gene end by 5 bases; junction bases not matched to a gene: 2.

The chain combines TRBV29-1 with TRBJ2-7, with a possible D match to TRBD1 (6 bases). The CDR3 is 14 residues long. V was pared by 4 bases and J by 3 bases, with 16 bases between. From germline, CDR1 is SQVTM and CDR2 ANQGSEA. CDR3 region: CSVGQANSGYEQYF. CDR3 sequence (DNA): TGCAGCGTTGGACAGGCGAACTCAGGCTACGAGCAGTACTTC.

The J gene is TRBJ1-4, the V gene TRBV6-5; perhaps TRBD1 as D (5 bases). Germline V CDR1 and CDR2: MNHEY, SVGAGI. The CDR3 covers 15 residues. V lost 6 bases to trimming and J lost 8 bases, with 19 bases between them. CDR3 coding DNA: TGTGCCAGCAGCTTAGGGACGAGGGGTAACGAAAAACTGTTTTTT. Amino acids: CASSLGTRGNEKLFF.

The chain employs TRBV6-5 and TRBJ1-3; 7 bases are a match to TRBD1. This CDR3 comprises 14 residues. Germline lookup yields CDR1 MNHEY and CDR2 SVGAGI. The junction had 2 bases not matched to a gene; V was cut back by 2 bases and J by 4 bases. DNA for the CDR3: TGTGCCAGCAGTTACGACAGGGACGGAAACACCATATATTTT. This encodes CASSYDRDGNTIYF.

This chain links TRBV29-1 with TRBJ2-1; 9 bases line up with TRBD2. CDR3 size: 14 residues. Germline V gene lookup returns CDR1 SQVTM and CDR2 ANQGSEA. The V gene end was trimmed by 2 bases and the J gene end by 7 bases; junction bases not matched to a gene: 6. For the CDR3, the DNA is TGCAGCGTTGAACCTAGCGGGATGGGTAATGAGCAGTTCTTC. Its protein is CSVEPSGMGNEQFF.

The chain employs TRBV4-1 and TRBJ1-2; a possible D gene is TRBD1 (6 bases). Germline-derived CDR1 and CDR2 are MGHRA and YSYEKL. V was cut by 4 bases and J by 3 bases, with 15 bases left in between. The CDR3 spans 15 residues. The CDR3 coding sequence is TGCGCCAGCAGCCTTTCAAGACAGGACTACTATGGCTACACCTTC. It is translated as CASSLSRQDYYGYTF.